Listed below are T cell receptor beta chains from one sample, sequenced in a study of blood T cell repertoires in COVID-19. TCRdb keeps only in-frame clones here, not all; method: immunoSEQ multiplex PCR. The sample lists fewer than 700,000 clones, about 89% seen once, with 7.8% in the top ten. Specimen: peripheral blood. Source of these receptors: a woman in her 50s with COVID-19, enrolled during active disease. Both conserved end residues are part of each CDR3. D genes are given only for firm matches. Clone size is given for some rows only: seen once, a few or many times, or a class if the clone is expanded.

D gene: NA
J gene: TRBJ1-2
clone size: once
V gene: TRBV19
CDR3 protein: CARLPGGDPITSTF
CDR3 DNA: TGTGCCAGACTACCCGGGGGGGATCCTATCACCTCCACCTTC

D gene: TRBD2
J gene: TRBJ2-5
clone size: NA
V gene: TRBV5-1
CDR3 protein: CASSSVIAGGKTQYF
CDR3 DNA: TGCGCCAGCAGCTCGGTAATAGCGGGGGGAAAGACCCAGTACTTC

D gene: NA
J gene: TRBJ2-2
clone size: once
V gene: TRBV19
CDR3 protein: CARLAGELFF
CDR3 DNA: TGTGCCAGACTGGCCGGGGAGCTGTTTTTT

D gene: TRBD1
J gene: TRBJ2-5
clone size: few
V gene: TRBV7-8
CDR3 protein: CASSDGQGETQYF
CDR3 DNA: TGTGCCAGCAGCGATGGACAGGGGGAGACCCAGTACTTC

D gene: NA
J gene: TRBJ2-1
clone size: NA
V gene: TRBV7-6
CDR3 protein: CASSPYRALGGNEQFF
CDR3 DNA: TGTGCCAGCAGCCCCTACAGGGCCTTAGGGGGCAATGAGCAGTTCTTC

D gene: NA
J gene: TRBJ1-2
clone size: NA
V gene: TRBV3-1/TRBV3-2
CDR3 protein: CASSPSYSLAYGYTF
CDR3 DNA: TGTGCCAGCAGCCCTTCTTATAGCTTAGCTTATGGCTACACCTTC

D gene: TRBD1
J gene: TRBJ1-5
clone size: NA
V gene: TRBV28
CDR3 protein: CASARDRVGNQPQHF
CDR3 DNA: TGTGCCAGCGCCCGGGACAGGGTGGGAAATCAGCCCCAGCATTTT

D gene: TRBD1
J gene: TRBJ1-4
clone size: NA
V gene: TRBV18
CDR3 protein: CASSQRQGAVNEKLFF
CDR3 DNA: TGTGCCAGCTCACAACGACAGGGCGCGGTTAATGAAAAACTGTTTTTT

D gene: NA
J gene: TRBJ1-5
clone size: NA
V gene: TRBV2
CDR3 protein: CASMRDTHQPQHF
CDR3 DNA: TGTGCCAGCATGAGGGACACCCATCAGCCCCAGCATTTT

D gene: TRBD2
J gene: TRBJ2-3
clone size: NA
V gene: TRBV5-1
CDR3 protein: CASTQGLAGGGTDTQYF
CDR3 DNA: TGCGCCAGCACCCAAGGACTAGCGGGGGGAGGCACAGATACGCAGTATTTT

D gene: NA
J gene: TRBJ2-3
clone size: NA
V gene: TRBV7-2
CDR3 protein: CASSLGGLTDTQYF
CDR3 DNA: TGTGCCAGCAGCTTAGGGGGGCTTACAGATACGCAGTATTTT

D gene: TRBD1
J gene: TRBJ1-1
clone size: NA
V gene: TRBV5-6
CDR3 protein: CASSWGTGRGTEAFF
CDR3 DNA: TGTGCCAGCAGCTGGGGGACAGGGCGGGGGACTGAAGCTTTCTTT

D gene: NA
J gene: TRBJ1-1
clone size: NA
V gene: TRBV20-1
CDR3 protein: CSTGSNTEAFF
CDR3 DNA: TGCAGTACAGGGTCGAACACTGAAGCTTTCTTT

D gene: TRBD1
J gene: TRBJ1-4
clone size: NA
V gene: TRBV10-3
CDR3 protein: CATKGQGREEKLFF
CDR3 DNA: TGTGCCACCAAGGGACAGGGGCGGGAGGAAAAACTGTTTTTT

D gene: NA
J gene: TRBJ1-3
clone size: once
V gene: TRBV9
CDR3 protein: CASSVGGRPSGNTIYF
CDR3 DNA: TGTGCCAGCAGCGTAGGGGGGCGACCCTCTGGAAACACCATATATTTT

D gene: NA
J gene: TRBJ2-2
clone size: NA
V gene: TRBV11-3
CDR3 protein: CASSRSPGTTGELFF
CDR3 DNA: TGTGCCAGCAGCCGGAGCCCAGGGACTACCGGGGAGCTGTTTTTT

D gene: TRBD1
J gene: TRBJ2-6
clone size: NA
V gene: TRBV6-5
CDR3 protein: CASCTGGAGANVLTF
CDR3 DNA: TGTGCCAGCTGTACAGGGGGCGCAGGGGCCAACGTCCTGACTTTC

D gene: NA
J gene: TRBJ2-1
clone size: NA
V gene: TRBV29-1
CDR3 protein: CSVAPGSRSYNEQFF
CDR3 DNA: TGCAGCGTTGCGCCGGGGTCGCGCTCCTACAATGAGCAGTTCTTC

D gene: TRBD2
J gene: TRBJ2-3
clone size: NA
V gene: TRBV4-1
CDR3 protein: CASSHPEGGGDTQYF
CDR3 DNA: TGCGCCAGCAGCCACCCCGAGGGCGGGGGTGATACGCAGTATTTT

D gene: TRBD1
J gene: TRBJ1-6
clone size: few
V gene: TRBV6-5
CDR3 protein: CASSSRGYNSPLHF
CDR3 DNA: TGTGCCAGCAGTTCCAGGGGGTATAATTCACCCCTCCACTTT

D gene: TRBD1
J gene: TRBJ1-3
clone size: NA
V gene: TRBV9
CDR3 protein: CASSPRDRAGNTIYF
CDR3 DNA: TGTGCCAGCAGCCCCCGGGACAGGGCTGGAAACACCATATATTTT

D gene: NA
J gene: TRBJ2-3
clone size: NA
V gene: TRBV6-5
CDR3 protein: CASRTAGTDTQYF
CDR3 DNA: TGTGCCAGCAGGACAGCTGGCACAGATACGCAGTATTTT

D gene: NA
J gene: TRBJ1-2
clone size: NA
V gene: TRBV6-5
CDR3 protein: CASTISGVGYTF
CDR3 DNA: TGTGCCAGCACAATCTCAGGGGTCGGCTACACCTTC

D gene: TRBD1
J gene: TRBJ2-7
clone size: NA
V gene: TRBV6-5
CDR3 protein: CASSYGQGKVRSEQYF
CDR3 DNA: TGTGCCAGCAGCTACGGACAGGGTAAGGTTCGGAGCGAGCAGTACTTC

D gene: TRBD1
J gene: TRBJ2-7
clone size: NA
V gene: TRBV7-2
CDR3 protein: CASSLYRGSYYEQYF
CDR3 DNA: TGTGCCAGCAGCCTATACAGGGGAAGCTACTACGAGCAGTACTTC

D gene: TRBD1
J gene: TRBJ2-6
clone size: NA
V gene: TRBV4-1
CDR3 protein: CASSRDRPSGANVLTF
CDR3 DNA: TGCGCCAGCAGCCGGGACAGACCTTCTGGGGCCAACGTCCTGACTTTC

D gene: NA
J gene: TRBJ2-7
clone size: NA
V gene: TRBV9
CDR3 protein: CASSPNPTGLYEQYF
CDR3 DNA: TGTGCCAGCAGCCCTAACCCCACAGGGCTCTACGAGCAGTACTTC

D gene: NA
J gene: TRBJ1-1
clone size: few
V gene: TRBV30
CDR3 protein: CAWSLWGAEAFF
CDR3 DNA: TGTGCCTGGAGTTTATGGGGGGCTGAAGCTTTCTTT

D gene: TRBD1
J gene: TRBJ1-6
clone size: NA
V gene: TRBV10-2
CDR3 protein: CASSTSPGQANSPLHF
CDR3 DNA: TGCGCCAGCAGCACATCACCGGGACAGGCTAATTCACCCCTCCACTTT

D gene: NA
J gene: TRBJ2-7
clone size: once
V gene: TRBV21-1
CDR3 protein: CASSSWGPWAEQYF
CDR3 DNA: TGTGCCAGCAGCTCGTGGGGCCCCTGGGCCGAGCAGTACTTC

D gene: NA
J gene: TRBJ1-3
clone size: few
V gene: TRBV18
CDR3 protein: CASSPSSTASSGNTIYF
CDR3 DNA: TGTGCCAGCTCACCAAGTTCGACAGCAAGCTCTGGAAACACCATATATTTT

D gene: NA
J gene: TRBJ1-1
clone size: NA
V gene: TRBV11-2
CDR3 protein: CASSYTGNTEAFF
CDR3 DNA: TGTGCCAGCAGCTACACAGGGAACACTGAAGCTTTCTTT

D gene: TRBD2
J gene: TRBJ2-1
clone size: NA
V gene: TRBV12-3/TRBV12-4
CDR3 protein: CASSWTSNEQFF
CDR3 DNA: TGTGCCAGCAGTTGGACTAGCAATGAGCAGTTCTTC

D gene: NA
J gene: TRBJ1-1
clone size: NA
V gene: TRBV5-1
CDR3 protein: CASTLGTTNTEAFF
CDR3 DNA: TGCGCCAGCACCCTCGGGACAACTAACACTGAAGCTTTCTTT

D gene: NA
J gene: TRBJ1-1
clone size: few
V gene: TRBV6-4
CDR3 protein: CASSETGNTEAFF
CDR3 DNA: TGTGCCAGCAGTGAGACGGGGAACACTGAAGCTTTCTTT

D gene: NA
J gene: TRBJ1-4
clone size: NA
V gene: TRBV28
CDR3 protein: CASSLGAAATNEKLFF
CDR3 DNA: TGTGCCAGCAGTTTAGGGGCAGCTGCAACTAATGAAAAACTGTTTTTT

D gene: NA
J gene: TRBJ2-1
clone size: NA
V gene: TRBV25-1
CDR3 protein: CAGERSSYNEQFF
CDR3 DNA: TGTGCCGGTGAGAGGAGCTCCTACAATGAGCAGTTCTTC

D gene: TRBD2
J gene: TRBJ2-5
clone size: NA
V gene: TRBV10-3
CDR3 protein: CAISDSRGDRETQYF
CDR3 DNA: TGTGCCATCAGTGACTCCCGGGGGGATAGAGAGACCCAGTACTTC

D gene: NA
J gene: TRBJ1-2
clone size: NA
V gene: TRBV6-5
CDR3 protein: CASSYSRGGYYGYTF
CDR3 DNA: TGTGCCAGCAGTTACTCCCGGGGGGGTTACTATGGCTACACCTTC

D gene: NA
J gene: TRBJ1-6
clone size: few
V gene: TRBV28
CDR3 protein: CASSLSGRGGDSPLHF
CDR3 DNA: TGTGCCAGCAGTTTATCCGGACGGGGAGGAGATTCACCCCTCCACTTT

D gene: TRBD1
J gene: TRBJ1-6
clone size: NA
V gene: TRBV3-1/TRBV3-2
CDR3 protein: CASSQGQGNSPLHF
CDR3 DNA: TGTGCCAGCAGCCAGGGACAGGGTAATTCACCCCTCCACTTT

D gene: NA
J gene: TRBJ1-1
clone size: once
V gene: TRBV9
CDR3 protein: CASSVSLNTEAFF
CDR3 DNA: TGTGCCAGCAGCGTATCCCTAAACACTGAAGCTTTCTTT

D gene: TRBD1
J gene: TRBJ2-2
clone size: NA
V gene: TRBV19
CDR3 protein: CASSIDRGHTGELFF
CDR3 DNA: TGTGCCAGTAGTATTGACAGGGGGCACACCGGGGAGCTGTTTTTT

D gene: NA
J gene: TRBJ2-2
clone size: NA
V gene: TRBV9
CDR3 protein: CASSWAHLNTGELFF
CDR3 DNA: TGTGCCAGCAGCTGGGCGCATTTGAACACCGGGGAGCTGTTTTTT

D gene: TRBD1
J gene: TRBJ2-7
clone size: few
V gene: TRBV19
CDR3 protein: CASSETGGYEQYF
CDR3 DNA: TGTGCCAGTAGTGAGACAGGGGGCTACGAGCAGTACTTC

D gene: NA
J gene: TRBJ1-3
clone size: once
V gene: TRBV11-2
CDR3 protein: CASSLGQDSSGNTIYF
CDR3 DNA: TGTGCCAGCAGCTTAGGACAGGACAGCTCTGGAAACACCATATATTTT

D gene: TRBD1
J gene: TRBJ2-6
clone size: NA
V gene: TRBV19
CDR3 protein: CASSIPGQGSGANVLTF
CDR3 DNA: TGTGCCAGTAGTATCCCGGGACAGGGGTCTGGGGCCAACGTCCTGACTTTC

D gene: NA
J gene: TRBJ1-5
clone size: few
V gene: TRBV5-1
CDR3 protein: CASSLRPGRGQPQHF
CDR3 DNA: TGCGCCAGCAGCTTGAGACCGGGGAGAGGTCAGCCCCAGCATTTT

D gene: NA
J gene: TRBJ1-1
clone size: NA
V gene: TRBV4-2
CDR3 protein: CASTGGPNTEAFF
CDR3 DNA: TGTGCCAGCACCGGAGGACCGAACACTGAAGCTTTCTTT

D gene: NA
J gene: TRBJ2-6
clone size: NA
V gene: TRBV29-1
CDR3 protein: CSVHGAGANVLTF
CDR3 DNA: TGCAGCGTTCACGGGGCTGGGGCCAACGTCCTGACTTTC

D gene: NA
J gene: TRBJ1-4
clone size: NA
V gene: TRBV30
CDR3 protein: CAAIAATNEKLFF
CDR3 DNA: TGTGCCGCAATAGCCGCAACTAATGAAAAACTGTTTTTT

D gene: NA
J gene: TRBJ1-2
clone size: NA
V gene: TRBV12-3/TRBV12-4
CDR3 protein: CASSSDRWYGYTF
CDR3 DNA: TGTGCCAGCAGTTCCGACAGGTGGTATGGCTACACCTTC

D gene: NA
J gene: TRBJ2-2
clone size: NA
V gene: TRBV4-1
CDR3 protein: CASSPTDTGELFF
CDR3 DNA: TGCGCCAGCAGCCCGACTGACACCGGGGAGCTGTTTTTT

D gene: TRBD2
J gene: TRBJ2-3
clone size: NA
V gene: TRBV5-1
CDR3 protein: CASSSLGGGYTDTQYF
CDR3 DNA: TGCGCCAGCAGCTCACTGGGCGGGGGTTACACAGATACGCAGTATTTT